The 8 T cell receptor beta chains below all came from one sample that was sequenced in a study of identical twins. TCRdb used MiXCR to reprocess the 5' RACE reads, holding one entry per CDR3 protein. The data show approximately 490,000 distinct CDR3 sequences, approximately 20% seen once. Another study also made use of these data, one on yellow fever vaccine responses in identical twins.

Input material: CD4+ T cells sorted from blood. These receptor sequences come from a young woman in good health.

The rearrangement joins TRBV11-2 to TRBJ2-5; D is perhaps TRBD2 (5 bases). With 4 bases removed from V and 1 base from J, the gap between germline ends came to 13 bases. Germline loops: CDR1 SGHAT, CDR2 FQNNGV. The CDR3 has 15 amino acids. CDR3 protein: CASSSWRRSQETQYF. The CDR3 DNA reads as TGTGCCAGCAGCTCATGGAGGCGAAGCCAAGAGACCCAGTACTTC.

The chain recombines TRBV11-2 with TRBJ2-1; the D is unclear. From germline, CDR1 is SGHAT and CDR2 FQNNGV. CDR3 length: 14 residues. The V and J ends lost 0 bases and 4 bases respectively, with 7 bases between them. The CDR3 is CASSLDRRYNEQFF. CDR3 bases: TGTGCCAGCAGCTTAGATCGTAGGTACAATGAGCAGTTCTTC.

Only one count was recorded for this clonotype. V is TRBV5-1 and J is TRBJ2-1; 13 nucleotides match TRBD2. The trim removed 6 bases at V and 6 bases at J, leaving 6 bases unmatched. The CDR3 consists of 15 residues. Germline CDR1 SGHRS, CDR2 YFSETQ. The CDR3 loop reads CASTLGLAGANEQFF. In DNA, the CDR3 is TGCGCCAGCACCCTTGGACTAGCGGGAGCCAATGAGCAGTTCTTC. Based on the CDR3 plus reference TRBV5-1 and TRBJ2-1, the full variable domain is KAGVTQTPRYLIKTRGQQVTLSCSPISGHRSVSWYQQTPGQGLQFLFEYFSETQRNKGNFPGRFSGRQFSNSRSEMNVSTLELGDSALYLCASTLGLAGANEQFFGPGTRLTVL.

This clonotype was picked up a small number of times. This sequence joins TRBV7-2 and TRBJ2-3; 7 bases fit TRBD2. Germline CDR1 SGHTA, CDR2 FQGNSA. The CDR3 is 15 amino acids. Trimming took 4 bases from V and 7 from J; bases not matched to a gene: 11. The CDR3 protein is CASSSTGTTTNTQYF. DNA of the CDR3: TGTGCCAGCAGCTCAACCGGGACTACTACTAATACGCAGTATTTT.

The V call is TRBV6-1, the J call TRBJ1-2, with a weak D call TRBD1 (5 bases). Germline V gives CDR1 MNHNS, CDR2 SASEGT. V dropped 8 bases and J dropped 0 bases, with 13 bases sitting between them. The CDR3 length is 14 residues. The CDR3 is CASVGTSANYGYTF. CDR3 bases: TGTGCCAGCGTAGGGACTTCTGCTAACTATGGCTACACCTTC.

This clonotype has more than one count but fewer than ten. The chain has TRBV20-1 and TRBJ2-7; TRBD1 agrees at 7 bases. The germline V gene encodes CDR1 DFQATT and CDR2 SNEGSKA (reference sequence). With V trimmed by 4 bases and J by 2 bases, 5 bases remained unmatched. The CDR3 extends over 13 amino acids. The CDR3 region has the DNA TGCAGTGCTATACCGGGACAGACCTACGAGCAGTACTTC. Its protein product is CSAIPGQTYEQYF.

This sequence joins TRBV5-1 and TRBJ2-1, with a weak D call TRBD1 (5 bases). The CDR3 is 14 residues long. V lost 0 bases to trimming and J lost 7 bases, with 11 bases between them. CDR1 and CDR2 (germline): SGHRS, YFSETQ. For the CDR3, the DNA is TGCGCCAGCAGCTTGGCAGGGAATGGGAATGAGCAGTTCTTC. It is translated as CASSLAGNGNEQFF.

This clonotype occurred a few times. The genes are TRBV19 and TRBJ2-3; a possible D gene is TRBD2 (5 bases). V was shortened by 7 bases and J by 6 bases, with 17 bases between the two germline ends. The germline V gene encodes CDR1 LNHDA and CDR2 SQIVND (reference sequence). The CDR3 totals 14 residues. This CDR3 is CASKDSGSVDTQYF. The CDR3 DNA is TGTGCCAGTAAAGATAGTGGGAGCGTGGATACGCAGTATTTT.